This T cell receptor beta chain was observed in a study of blood T cell repertoires in COVID-19. Study information: PBMCs, B-cell-depleted T cells, or T cells were the source of the cDNA or gDNA that made up the material.

Using immunoSEQ multiplex PCR, the repertoire was profiled, and TCRdb retains in-frame clones only, with some absent. The sample holds 20,000 or so clones, 85% to 90% seen once. Germline CDR1 and CDR2: MNHNS and SASEGT. The CDR3 runs 17 residues. V lost 4 bases, J lost 5 bases, and 8 bases stayed unmatched. The J gene is TRBJ2-5, the V gene TRBV6-1, with TRBD2 matching over 15 bases. Sequenced material: peripheral blood. This TCR was sampled from a human donor in a cohort sampled during active COVID-19. The CDR3 DNA reads as TGTGCCAGCAGTGGCCCGGGACTAGCGGGGGGAGGGGAGACCCAGTACTTC. Translation gives CASSGPGLAGGGETQYF.